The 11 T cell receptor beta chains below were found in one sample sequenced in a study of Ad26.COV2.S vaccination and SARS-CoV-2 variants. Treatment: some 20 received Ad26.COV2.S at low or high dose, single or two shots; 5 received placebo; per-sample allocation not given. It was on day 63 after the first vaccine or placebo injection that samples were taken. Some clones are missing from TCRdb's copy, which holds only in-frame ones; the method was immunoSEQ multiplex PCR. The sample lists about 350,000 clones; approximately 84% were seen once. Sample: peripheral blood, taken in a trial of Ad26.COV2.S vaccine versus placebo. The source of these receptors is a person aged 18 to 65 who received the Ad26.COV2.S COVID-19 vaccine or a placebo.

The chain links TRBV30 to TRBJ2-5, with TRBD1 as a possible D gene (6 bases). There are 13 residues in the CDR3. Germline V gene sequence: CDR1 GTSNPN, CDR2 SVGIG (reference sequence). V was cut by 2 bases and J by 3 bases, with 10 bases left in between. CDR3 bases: TGTGCCTGGAGTCCCTCAGGGGAAGAGACCCAGTACTTC. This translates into CAWSPSGEETQYF.

This chain's CDR3 is CASSDSDTQYF. CDR3 nucleotides: TGTGCCAGCAGCGACAGCGATACGCAGTATTTT. V is TRBV12-3 or TRBV12-4 and J is TRBJ2-3; TRBD1 might be the D (5 bases). The V and J ends lost 6 bases and 6 bases respectively, with 7 bases between them. CDR3 length: 11 amino acids.

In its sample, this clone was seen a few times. The CDR3, as DNA: TGTGCCAGCAGCTTAACTAGCGGGTTCTCCTACAATGAGCAGTTCTTC. Translated: CASSLTSGFSYNEQFF. The genes are TRBV11-3 and TRBJ2-1; TRBD2 matches 9 bases. CDR1 is SGHNT, CDR2 YENEEA, per germline. Germline trimming cut 2 bases from V and 0 bases from J; bases unmatched to any gene: 2. The CDR3 length is 16 residues.

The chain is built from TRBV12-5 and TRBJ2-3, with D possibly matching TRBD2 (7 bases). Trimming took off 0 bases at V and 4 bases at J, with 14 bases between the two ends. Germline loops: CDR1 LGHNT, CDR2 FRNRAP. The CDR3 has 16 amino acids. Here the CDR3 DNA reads TGTGCTAGTGGTTTGGTATTGGGGGGGGCCGCAGATACGCAGTATTTT. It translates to CASGLVLGGAADTQYF.

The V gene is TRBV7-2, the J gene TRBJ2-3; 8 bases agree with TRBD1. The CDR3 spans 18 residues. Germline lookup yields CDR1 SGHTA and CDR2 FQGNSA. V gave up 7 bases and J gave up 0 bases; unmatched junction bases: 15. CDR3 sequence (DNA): TGTGCCAGCACCCACCCCTGGACAGGGCGTATGAGCACAGATACGCAGTATTTT. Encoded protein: CASTHPWTGRMSTDTQYF.

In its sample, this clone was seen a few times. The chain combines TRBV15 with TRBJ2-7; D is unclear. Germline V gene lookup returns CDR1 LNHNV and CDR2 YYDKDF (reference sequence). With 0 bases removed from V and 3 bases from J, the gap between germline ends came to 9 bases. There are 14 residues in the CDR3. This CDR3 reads CATSRDLLGYEQYF. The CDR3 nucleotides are TGTGCCACCAGCAGAGATCTTTTGGGCTACGAGCAGTACTTC.

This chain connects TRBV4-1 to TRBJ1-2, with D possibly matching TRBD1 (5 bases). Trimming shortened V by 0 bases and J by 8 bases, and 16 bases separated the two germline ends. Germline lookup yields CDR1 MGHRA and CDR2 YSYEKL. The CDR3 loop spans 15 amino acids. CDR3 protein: CASSQESGAKGGYTF. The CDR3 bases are TGCGCCAGCAGCCAAGAATCCGGGGCGAAAGGAGGCTACACCTTC.

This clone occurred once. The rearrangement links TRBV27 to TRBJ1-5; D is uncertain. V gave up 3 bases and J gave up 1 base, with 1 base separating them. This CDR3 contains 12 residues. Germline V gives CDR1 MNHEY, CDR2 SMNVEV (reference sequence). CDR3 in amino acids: CASSFSNQPQHF. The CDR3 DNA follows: TGTGCCAGCAGTTTCAGCAATCAGCCCCAGCATTTT.

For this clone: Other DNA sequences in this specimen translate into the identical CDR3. CDR3 in amino acids: CASSLSSYNEQFF. The CDR3 coding sequence is TGCGCCAGCAGCTTGTCCTCCTACAATGAGCAGTTCTTC. The V gene is TRBV5-1, the J gene TRBJ2-1; D unresolved. V was cut by 1 base and J by 0 bases, with 2 bases left in between. CDR3 size: 13 residues. CDR1 and CDR2 (germline): SGHRS, YFSETQ.

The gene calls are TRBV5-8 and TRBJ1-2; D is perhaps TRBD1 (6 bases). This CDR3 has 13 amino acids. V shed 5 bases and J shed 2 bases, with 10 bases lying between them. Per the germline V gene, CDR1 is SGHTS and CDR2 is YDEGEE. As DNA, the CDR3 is TGTGCCAGCAGTCGGGACACAAACTATGGCTACACCTTC. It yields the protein CASSRDTNYGYTF.

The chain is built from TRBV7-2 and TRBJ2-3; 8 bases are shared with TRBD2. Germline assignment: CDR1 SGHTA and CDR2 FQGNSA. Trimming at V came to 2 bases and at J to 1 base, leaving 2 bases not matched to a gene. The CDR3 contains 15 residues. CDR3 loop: CASSLWRGGTDTQYF. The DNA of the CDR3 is TGTGCCAGCAGCTTATGGCGGGGGGGCACAGATACGCAGTATTTT.